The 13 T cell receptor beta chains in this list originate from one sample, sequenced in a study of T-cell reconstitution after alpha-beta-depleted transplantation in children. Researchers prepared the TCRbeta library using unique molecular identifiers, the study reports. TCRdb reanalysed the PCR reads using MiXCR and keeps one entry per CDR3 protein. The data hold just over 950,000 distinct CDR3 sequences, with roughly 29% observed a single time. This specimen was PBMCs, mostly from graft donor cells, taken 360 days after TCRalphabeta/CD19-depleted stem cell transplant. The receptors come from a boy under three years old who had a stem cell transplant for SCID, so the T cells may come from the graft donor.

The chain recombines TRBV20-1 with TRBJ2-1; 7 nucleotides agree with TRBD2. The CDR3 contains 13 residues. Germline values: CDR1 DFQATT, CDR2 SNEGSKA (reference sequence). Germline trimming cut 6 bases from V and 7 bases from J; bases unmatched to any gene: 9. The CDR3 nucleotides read TGCAGTGCCCCTTCGCGGGGGAAAAATGAGCAGTTCTTC. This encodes CSAPSRGKNEQFF.

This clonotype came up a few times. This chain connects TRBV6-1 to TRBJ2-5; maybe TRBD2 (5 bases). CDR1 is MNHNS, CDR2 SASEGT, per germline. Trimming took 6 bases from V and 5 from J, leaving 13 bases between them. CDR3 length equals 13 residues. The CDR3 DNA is TGTGCCAGCAGCCGGGGTATCGGTGAGACCCAGTACTTC. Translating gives CASSRGIGETQYF.

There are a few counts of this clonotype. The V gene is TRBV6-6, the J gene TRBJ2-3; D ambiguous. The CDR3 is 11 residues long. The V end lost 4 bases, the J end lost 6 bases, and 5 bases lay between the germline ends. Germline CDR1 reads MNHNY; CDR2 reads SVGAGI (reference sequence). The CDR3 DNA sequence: TGTGCCAGCAGTTCTTGGGATACGCAGTATTTT. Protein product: CASSSWDTQYF.

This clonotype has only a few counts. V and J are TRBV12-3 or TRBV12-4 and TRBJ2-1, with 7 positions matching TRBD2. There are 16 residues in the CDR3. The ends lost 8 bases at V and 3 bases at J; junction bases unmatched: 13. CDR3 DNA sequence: TGTGCCAGCTGTATGATCGACGGGGGGATCTACAATGAGCAGTTCTTC. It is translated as CASCMIDGGIYNEQFF.

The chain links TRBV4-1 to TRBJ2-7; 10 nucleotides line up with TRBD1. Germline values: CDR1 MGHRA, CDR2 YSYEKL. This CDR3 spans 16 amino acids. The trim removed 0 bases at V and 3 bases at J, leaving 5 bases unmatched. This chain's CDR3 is CASSQDPRTGGYEQYF. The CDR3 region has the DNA TGCGCCAGCAGCCAAGATCCTCGGACAGGGGGCTACGAGCAGTACTTC.

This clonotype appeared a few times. CDR3 sequence reads: CASSFRGPNEQFF. The CDR3 region has the DNA TGTGCCAGCAGTTTCCGGGGGCCCAATGAGCAGTTCTTC. This chain connects TRBV28 to TRBJ2-1; D tentatively reads TRBD1 or TRBD2 (6 bases each). This CDR3 spans 13 amino acids. Germline CDR1 is MDHEN and CDR2 is SYDVKM. V dropped 3 bases and J dropped 6 bases, with 9 bases sitting between them.

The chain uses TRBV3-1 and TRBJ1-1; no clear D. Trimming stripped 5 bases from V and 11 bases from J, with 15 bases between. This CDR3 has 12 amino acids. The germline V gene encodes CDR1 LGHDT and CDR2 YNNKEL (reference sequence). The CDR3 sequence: CASSTTRTEAFF. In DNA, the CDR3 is TGTGCCAGCAGCACCACCCGGACGGAGGCTTTCTTT.

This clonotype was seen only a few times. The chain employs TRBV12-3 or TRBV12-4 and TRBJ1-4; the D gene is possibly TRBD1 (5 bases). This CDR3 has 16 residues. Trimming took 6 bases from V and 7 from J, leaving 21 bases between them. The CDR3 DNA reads TGTGCCAGCAGCGTGGGGACTCCCGCATTGAGTGAAAAACTGTTTTTT. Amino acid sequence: CASSVGTPALSEKLFF.

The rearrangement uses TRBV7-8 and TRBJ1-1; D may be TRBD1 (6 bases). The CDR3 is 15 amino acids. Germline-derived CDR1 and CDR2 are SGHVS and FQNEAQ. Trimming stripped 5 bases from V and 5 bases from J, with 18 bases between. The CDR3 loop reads CASSTLTGKLTEAFF. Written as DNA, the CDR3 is TGTGCCAGCAGCACGTTAACAGGGAAGTTAACTGAAGCTTTCTTT.

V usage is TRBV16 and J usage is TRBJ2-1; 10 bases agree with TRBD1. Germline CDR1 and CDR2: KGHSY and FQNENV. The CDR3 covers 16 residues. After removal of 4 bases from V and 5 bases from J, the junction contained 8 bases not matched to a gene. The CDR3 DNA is TGTGCCAGCAGCCCTCGACAGGGGGCCATCAACAATGAGCAGTTCTTC. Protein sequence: CASSPRQGAINNEQFF.

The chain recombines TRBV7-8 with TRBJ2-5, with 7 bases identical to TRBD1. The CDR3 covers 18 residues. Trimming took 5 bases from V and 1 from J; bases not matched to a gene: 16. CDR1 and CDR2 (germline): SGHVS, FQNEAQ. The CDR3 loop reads CASSLGQEPARVQETQYF. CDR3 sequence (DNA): TGTGCCAGCAGCCTAGGACAGGAACCAGCGCGGGTCCAAGAGACCCAGTACTTC. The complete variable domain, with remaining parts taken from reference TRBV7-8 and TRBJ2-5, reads GAGVSQSPRYKVAKRGQDVALRCDPISGHVSLFWYQQALGQGPEFLTYFQNEAQLDKSGLPSDRFFAERPEGSVSTLKIQRTQQEDSAVYLCASSLGQEPARVQETQYFGPGTRLLVL.

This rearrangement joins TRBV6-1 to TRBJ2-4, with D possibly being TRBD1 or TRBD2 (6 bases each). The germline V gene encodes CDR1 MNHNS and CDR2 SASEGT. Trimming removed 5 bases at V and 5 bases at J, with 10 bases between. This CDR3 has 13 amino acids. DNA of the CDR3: TGTGCCAGCAGTCAGGGGAGGCAAAACATTCAGTACTTC. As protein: CASSQGRQNIQYF.

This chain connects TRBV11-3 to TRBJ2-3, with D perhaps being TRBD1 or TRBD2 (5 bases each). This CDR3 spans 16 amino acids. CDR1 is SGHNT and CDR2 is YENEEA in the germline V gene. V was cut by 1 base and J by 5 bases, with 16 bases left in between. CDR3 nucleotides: TGTGCCAGCAGCTTAGTAGGGACCTTCGGTCTAGATACGCAGTATTTT. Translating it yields CASSLVGTFGLDTQYF.